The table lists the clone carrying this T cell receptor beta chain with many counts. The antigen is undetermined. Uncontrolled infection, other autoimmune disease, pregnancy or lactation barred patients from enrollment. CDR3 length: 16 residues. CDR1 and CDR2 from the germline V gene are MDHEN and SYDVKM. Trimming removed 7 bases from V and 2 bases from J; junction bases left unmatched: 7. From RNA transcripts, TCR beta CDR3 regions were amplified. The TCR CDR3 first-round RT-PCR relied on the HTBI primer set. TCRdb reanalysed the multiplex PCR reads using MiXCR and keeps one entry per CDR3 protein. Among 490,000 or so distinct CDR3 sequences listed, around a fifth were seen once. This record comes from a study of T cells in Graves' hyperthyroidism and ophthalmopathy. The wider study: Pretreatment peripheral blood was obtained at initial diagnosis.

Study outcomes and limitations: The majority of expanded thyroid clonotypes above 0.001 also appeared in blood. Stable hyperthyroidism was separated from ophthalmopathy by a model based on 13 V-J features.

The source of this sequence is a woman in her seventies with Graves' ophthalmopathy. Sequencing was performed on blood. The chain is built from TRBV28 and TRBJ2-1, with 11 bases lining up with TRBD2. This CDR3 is CASNGVLAGAYNEQFF. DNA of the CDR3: TGTGCCAGCAATGGGGTACTAGCGGGGGCCTACAATGAGCAGTTCTTC.